These 15 T cell receptor beta chains came from one sample sequenced in a study of blood T cell repertoires in COVID-19 (dated by TCRdb to 2018 to 2021). Libraries were constructed by the immunoSEQ multiplex PCR assay. TCRdb limited this immuneACCESS table to in-frame rearrangements with V and J called. A share of clones is missing; checked studies link under half to unresolved V genes, and the rest is unexplained. This sample is represented by approximately 350,000 clones; approximately 86% of them were singletons. The ten largest clones capture about 7.1% of the sample. The sample comprised peripheral blood. The receptors were sampled from a woman in her sixties or seventies with COVID-19, enrolled during active disease.

This clone appeared a few times. V gene TRBV7-3 combines with J gene TRBJ2-2, with D hard to call. The germline V gene has CDR1 SGHTA and CDR2 FQGTGA. The V end lost 6 bases, the J end lost 6 bases, and 8 bases lay between the germline ends. There are 12 residues in the CDR3. CDR3 sequence reads: CASSLTPGELFF. The CDR3 nucleotides read TGTGCCAGCAGTCTAACCCCCGGGGAGCTGTTTTTT.

The V gene is TRBV10-3, the J gene TRBJ2-1; TRBD2 matches at 12 bases. The CDR3 spans 17 residues. From germline, CDR1 is ENHRY and CDR2 SYGVKD. The V segment lost 7 bases and the J segment 6 bases; nucleotides outside the gene matches: 13. Written as DNA, the CDR3 is TGTGCCATCACGCCTGGGGCTAGCGGGGGGGCCTCCAATGAGCAGTTCTTC. Residues: CAITPGASGGASNEQFF.

With regard to this clone: The same CDR3 arises from other DNA sequences in this sample as well. The V gene is TRBV9, the J gene TRBJ1-6, with unresolved D. The V gene's germline CDR1 is SGDLS and CDR2 YYNGEE. The CDR3 has 12 residues. The V gene lost 0 bases and the J gene lost 10 bases, with 5 bases spanning the gap. The CDR3: CASSVGSSPLHF. As DNA, the CDR3 is TGTGCCAGCAGCGTAGGTTCGTCACCCCTCCACTTT.

The V and J genes are TRBV4-1 and TRBJ2-7; 7 bases map to TRBD2. Germline CDR1 reads MGHRA; CDR2 reads YSYEKL. The CDR3 is 17 amino acids. V gave up 1 base and J gave up 2 bases; unmatched junction bases: 11. CDR3: CASSQVAGVALPYEQYF. The CDR3 DNA sequence: TGCGCCAGCAGCCAAGTTGCGGGGGTTGCCCTACCCTACGAGCAGTACTTC.

This rearrangement joins TRBV18 to TRBJ1-6; TRBD1 is a possible D gene (5 bases). Trimming cost V 3 bases and J 0 bases, with 12 bases left between them. The CDR3 has 17 residues. Germline V gene lookup returns CDR1 KGHSH and CDR2 LQKENI. CDR3 in amino acids: CASSPTGPSSYNSPLHF. The CDR3, as DNA: TGTGCCAGCTCACCCACAGGACCTAGCTCCTATAATTCACCCCTCCACTTT.

The rearrangement links TRBV7-8 to TRBJ1-1; 9 nucleotides line up with TRBD1. This CDR3 spans 14 amino acids. Germline V gives CDR1 SGHVS, CDR2 FQNEAQ. Germline trimming cut 5 bases from V and 4 bases from J; bases unmatched to any gene: 5. Here the CDR3 DNA reads TGTGCCAGCAGCGAACAGGGGGCCGCCACTGAAGCTTTCTTT. It specifies CASSEQGAATEAFF.

This chain joins TRBV6-5 and TRBJ2-7; TRBD1 aligns across 7 bases. The CDR3 runs 14 residues. Germline trimming cut 5 bases from V and 4 bases from J; bases unmatched to any gene: 8. Germline V CDR1 and CDR2: MNHEY, SVGAGI. CDR3 sequence reads: CASSRDSLFYEQYF. CDR3 nucleotide sequence: TGTGCCAGCAGTCGGGACAGCCTTTTTTACGAGCAGTACTTC.

Points on this clone: A read error may account for a junction end that differs from germline. The CDR3 DNA is TGTGCCAGCAGTACCCGGGGAGACTCCAACTTC. Translation: CASSTRGDSNF. The chain has TRBV11-3 and TRBJ1-2; D remains ambiguous. Germline values: CDR1 SGHNT, CDR2 YENEEA. This CDR3 is 11 amino acids long.

V is TRBV4-3 and J is TRBJ1-2; possibly TRBD1 for D (5 bases). This CDR3 is built from 13 residues. Trimming pared 1 base from V and 6 bases from J, leaving 9 bases between. In germline, CDR1 is LGHNA, CDR2 YSLEER. The CDR3 region is CASSQVAGDGYTF. The CDR3 bases are TGCGCCAGCAGCCAAGTTGCGGGGGATGGCTACACCTTC.

V usage is TRBV18 and J usage is TRBJ1-5, with unresolved D. CDR3 length: 12 amino acids. V lost 3 bases and J lost 4, with 4 bases in between. The germline V gene has CDR1 KGHSH and CDR2 LQKENI. This CDR3 reads CASSPPNQPQHF. The DNA of the CDR3 is TGTGCCAGCTCACCTCCTAATCAGCCCCAGCATTTT.

V gene TRBV5-1 combines with J gene TRBJ1-3; D is unresolved. Germline V gene sequence: CDR1 SGHRS, CDR2 YFSETQ. The V end lost 0 bases, the J end lost 0 bases, and 7 bases lay between the germline ends. This CDR3 is 15 amino acids long. This CDR3 reads CASSLATSSGNTIYF. The CDR3 region has the DNA TGCGCCAGCAGCTTGGCTACGAGCTCTGGAAACACCATATATTTT. Full variable domain (rest looked up from reference TRBV5-1 and TRBJ1-3): KAGVTQTPRYLIKTRGQQVTLSCSPISGHRSVSWYQQTPGQGLQFLFEYFSETQRNKGNFPGRFSGRQFSNSRSEMNVSTLELGDSALYLCASSLATSSGNTIYFGEGSWLTVV.

The chain is built from TRBV7-2 and TRBJ1-1; unclear D gene. CDR3 length: 14 residues. V was cut by 4 bases and J by 4 bases, with 13 bases left in between. Germline V lookup: CDR1 SGHTA, CDR2 FQGNSA. The CDR3 spells CASSSGGKVTEAFF. For the CDR3, the DNA is TGTGCCAGCAGCTCGGGAGGAAAGGTCACTGAAGCTTTCTTT. Using reference TRBV7-2 and TRBJ1-1 for the parts outside the CDR3, the full variable domain is GAGVSQSPSNKVTEKGKDVELRCDPISGHTALYWYRQSLGQGLEFLIYFQGNSAPDKSGLPSDRFSAERTGGSVSTLTIQRTQQEDSAVYLCASSSGGKVTEAFFGQGTRLTVV.

The rearrangement joins TRBV7-9 to TRBJ1-5, with a weak D call TRBD1 (6 bases). Germline V CDR1 and CDR2: SEHNR, FQNEAQ (reference sequence). The CDR3 totals 15 residues. V lost 5 bases and J 1 base, leaving 12 bases between the germline ends. The CDR3 DNA follows: TGTGCCAGCAGCCGGGCAGGGGTAAGCAATCAGCCCCAGCATTTT. It is translated as CASSRAGVSNQPQHF.

The V and J genes are TRBV19 and TRBJ2-1, with D possibly matching TRBD2 (6 bases). The germline CDR1 and CDR2 sequences are LNHDA and SQIVND (reference sequence). This CDR3 has 13 amino acids. Trimming took off 5 bases at V and 7 bases at J, with 12 bases between the two ends. CDR3 loop: CASSLGLHNEQFF. CDR3 in DNA: TGTGCCAGTAGTTTGGGACTGCATAATGAGCAGTTCTTC.

The chain links TRBV19 to TRBJ1-6; 7 bases line up with TRBD1. J was trimmed by 19 bases and V by 4 bases; bases with no gene match: 7. Germline V CDR1 and CDR2: LNHDA, SQIVND (reference sequence). This CDR3 contains 11 residues. CDR3 protein: CASSTRQGKHF. For the CDR3, the DNA is TGTGCCAGTAGTACCAGACAGGGTAAGCACTTT.